This entry lists 5 T cell receptor beta chains sequenced from one sample in a study of CD8 T cells in ankylosing spondylitis. Using its own MiXCR run on the 5' RACE reads, TCRdb lists one record per CDR3 protein. The sample yields about 130,000 distinct CDR3 sequences, around 9.3% seen once. The sample taken for sequencing was blood, either unsorted or a sorted T cell fraction (not recorded which). The receptors shown here come from a male donor with ankylosing spondylitis or in good health (not recorded which).

This clonotype was recorded many times. This chain connects TRBV3-1 to TRBJ1-4; 10 nucleotides line up with TRBD1. Trimming cost V 5 bases and J 7 bases; bases outside gene matches: 19. Germline V gives CDR1 LGHDT, CDR2 YNNKEL (reference sequence). This CDR3 is built from 19 residues. CDR3 loop: CASSAMLAGTGVPSEKLFF. DNA for the CDR3: TGTGCCAGCAGCGCTATGCTAGCCGGGACAGGGGTCCCTAGTGAAAAACTGTTTTTT.

This clonotype was found a few times. The CDR3 nucleotides read TGTGCCAGCAGCCACGGACAGGGTAACTACGAGCAGTACTTC. Translating it yields CASSHGQGNYEQYF. The rearrangement links TRBV13 to TRBJ2-7, with 8 bases identical to TRBD1. With V trimmed by 5 bases and J by 3 bases, 6 bases remained unmatched. The germline V gene has CDR1 PRHDT and CDR2 FYEKMQ (reference sequence). This CDR3 has 14 amino acids.

The chain combines TRBV5-5 with TRBJ2-5; 11 bases match TRBD2. V shed 5 bases, J shed 4 bases, and the junction held 4 bases outside the gene matches. There are 14 residues in the CDR3. Germline CDR1 reads SGHKS; CDR2 reads YYEKEE (reference sequence). The CDR3 loop is CASRRLAGRETQYF. In DNA form, the CDR3 reads TGTGCCAGCAGAAGACTAGCGGGGAGAGAGACCCAGTACTTC.

This clonotype turned up a few times. V and J are TRBV11-2 and TRBJ2-7, with 13 positions matching TRBD2. Per the germline V gene, CDR1 is SGHAT and CDR2 is FQNNGV. V shed 8 bases, J shed 6 bases, and the junction held 4 bases outside the gene matches. This CDR3 has 13 residues. The CDR3 region is CASGRLAGGEQYF. The CDR3 nucleotides are TGTGCCAGCGGTCGACTAGCGGGAGGCGAGCAGTACTTC.

By sample fraction, this clonotype is medium-sized (0.01 to 0.1%). The rearrangement joins TRBV5-1 to TRBJ2-3; tentative D call: TRBD1 (6 bases). The CDR3 runs to 16 residues. The V end was cut by 4 bases, the J end by 0 bases, with 15 bases between. CDR1 and CDR2 from the germline V gene are SGHRS and YFSETQ. CDR3 DNA sequence: TGCGCCAGCAGCCCAGGGGCAGGGTTCAGCACAGATACGCAGTATTTT. Amino acid sequence: CASSPGAGFSTDTQYF.